The source of this TCR beta chain is a study of blood T cell repertoires in COVID-19. Study as a whole: PBMCs, B-cell-depleted T cells, or T cells were the source of the cDNA or gDNA that made up the material.

V was shortened by 3 bases and J by 0 bases, with 14 bases between the two germline ends. This CDR3 is 16 amino acids long. Germline V gives CDR1 SGDLS, CDR2 YYNGEE. Sequencing was performed with immunoSEQ multiplex PCR; in TCRdb, only in-frame clones are kept and a portion is missing. The sample has 90,000 to 120,000 clones, 84% seen once. Sample: peripheral blood. The source is a human donor in a cohort sampled during active COVID-19. This chain uses TRBV9 with TRBJ2-3; D may be TRBD2 (5 bases). The CDR3 bases are TGTGCCAGCAGCGCTACATATAGGACTAGCACAGATACGCAGTATTTT. It specifies CASSATYRTSTDTQYF.